This T cell receptor (beta chain) emerged from a study of T cells in localized non-small cell lung cancer. Findings and caveats of the study: Adjacent uninvolved lung had the highest clonality, suggesting focused antigen responses. Sequencing, confined to only one tumor region, leaves heterogeneity possible. A higher density of T cells in blood coincided with extended overall survival. For the top 100 tumor clones, a median roughly 56 also appeared in adjacent lung.

Turning to this clone: Its target is unknown.

Generated by immunoSEQ multiplex PCR, the TCRdb table keeps only in-frame clones and is missing some. The profile shows about 70,000 clones, approximately 84% of them singletons. This CDR3 has 14 residues. Germline values: CDR1 SGHTA, CDR2 FQGNSA. The V end was cut by 4 bases, the J end by 5 bases, with 14 bases between. The J gene is TRBJ2-5, the V gene TRBV7-2; possible D gene TRBD1, 5 bases. This TCR came from a female donor older than 55 with stage I lung adenocarcinoma. Sequencing was performed on peripheral blood, taken before any cancer treatment. CDR3 nucleotides: TGTGCCAGCAGCTCCTTTGGGGCAGGCGAGACCCAGTACTTC. This translates into CASSSFGAGETQYF.